One and the same sample provided the 17 T cell receptor beta chains below, sequenced in a study of T cell responses to AZD1222 COVID-19 vaccine. Clones were read by immunoSEQ multiplex PCR, and TCRdb kept only the in-frame ones, dropping some. Of 150,000 to 200,000 clones listed, just under 95% are singletons. The starting material was peripheral blood, obtained on day 0 of AZD1222 vaccination. These receptors all come from an adult in good health.

The V call is TRBV6-5, the J call TRBJ1-2; 7 bases agree with TRBD1. Germline V gene sequence: CDR1 MNHEY, CDR2 SVGAGI. V dropped 7 bases and J dropped 3; count of bases not matched to a gene: 5. The CDR3 loop spans 13 amino acids. CDR3: CASNRDRYYGYTF. The CDR3 region has the DNA TGTGCCAGCAATCGGGACAGATACTATGGCTACACCTTC.

The chain is built from TRBV9 and TRBJ1-1; maybe TRBD1 (5 bases). CDR1 SGDLS and CDR2 YYNGEE come from the germline V gene. The CDR3 spans 15 residues. Trimming cost V 3 bases and J 4 bases, with 16 bases left between them. CDR3: CASSEGGGMSTEAFF. As DNA, the CDR3 is TGTGCCAGCAGCGAGGGTGGGGGGATGAGCACTGAAGCTTTCTTT.

In DNA, the CDR3 is TGTGCCTGGGCCCGACTAGTTTACAATGAGCAGTTCTTC. Its protein is CAWARLVYNEQFF. This chain joins TRBV30 and TRBJ2-1; a possible D gene is TRBD2 (6 bases). V lost 5 bases to trimming and J lost 4 bases, with 12 bases between them. Germline V gene sequence: CDR1 GTSNPN, CDR2 SVGIG (reference sequence). This CDR3 comprises 13 residues.

The chain is built from TRBV11-2 and TRBJ2-5; 8 bases align to TRBD2. The trim removed 2 bases at V and 3 bases at J, leaving 11 bases unmatched. Germline CDR1 reads SGHAT; CDR2 reads FQNNGV. CDR3 length equals 17 residues. In DNA form, the CDR3 reads TGTGCCAGCAGCTTACCCACCGCGGGAGGACTCGAAGAGACCCAGTACTTC. As protein: CASSLPTAGGLEETQYF.

This sequence joins TRBV14 and TRBJ1-2, with 8 bases that match TRBD1. CDR1 is SGHDN, CDR2 FVKESK, per germline. The V gene end was trimmed by 4 bases and the J gene end by 2 bases; junction bases not matched to a gene: 6. This CDR3 contains 15 residues. The CDR3 sequence is CASSPGQGHNYGYTF. CDR3 in DNA: TGTGCCAGCAGCCCCGGACAGGGTCACAACTATGGCTACACCTTC.

The gene calls are TRBV9 and TRBJ2-1, with 8 bases matching TRBD2. The CDR3 length is 14 residues. V shed 4 bases, J shed 8 bases, and the junction held 8 bases outside the gene matches. CDR1 is SGDLS and CDR2 is YYNGEE in the germline V gene. This chain's CDR3 is CASSFRGGGDEQFF. The CDR3 coding sequence is TGTGCCAGCAGCTTCCGGGGGGGCGGAGATGAGCAGTTCTTC.

This rearrangement joins TRBV6-5 to TRBJ1-2, with TRBD1 identical over 9 bases. The CDR3 consists of 15 residues. Germline V gives CDR1 MNHEY, CDR2 SVGAGI. The V and J ends lost 2 bases and 3 bases, in that order; junction bases with no gene match: 4. CDR3 sequence (DNA): TGTGCCAGCAGTTACAACAGACAGGGGGACTATGGCTACACCTTC. It encodes CASSYNRQGDYGYTF.

CDR3 in amino acids: CASSSGERDTEAFF. In nucleotides, the CDR3 is TGTGCCAGCAGCTCGGGGGAAAGGGACACTGAAGCTTTCTTT. This chain links TRBV5-4 with TRBJ1-1; a weak D match, TRBD1 (5 bases). CDR1 is SGHNT, CDR2 YYREEE, per germline (reference sequence). CDR3 length: 14 amino acids. The V end lost 3 bases, the J end lost 3 bases, and 12 bases lay between the germline ends. Complete variable domain (other parts from reference TRBV5-4 and TRBJ1-1): ETGVTQSPTHLIKTRGQQVTLRCSSQSGHNTVSWYQQALGQGPQFIFQYYREEENGRGNFPPRFSGLQFPNYSSELNVNALELDDSALYLCASSSGERDTEAFFGQGTRLTVV.

This chain uses TRBV7-8 with TRBJ2-1, with D tentatively TRBD1 or TRBD2 (6 bases each). The CDR3 totals 16 residues. Trimming took off 2 bases at V and 0 bases at J, with 11 bases between the two ends. Germline V gives CDR1 SGHVS, CDR2 FQNEAQ. The CDR3 nucleotides read TGTGCCAGCAGCTTACCGGGGGCGAGCTCCTACAATGAGCAGTTCTTC. Protein product: CASSLPGASSYNEQFF.

The V and J genes are TRBV7-2 and TRBJ2-1, with 10 nucleotides matching TRBD1. The germline V gene encodes CDR1 SGHTA and CDR2 FQGNSA. This CDR3 has 15 amino acids. V lost 3 bases to trimming and J lost 2 bases; unmatched junction nucleotides: 1. The DNA for the CDR3 is TGTGCCAGCAGCTTGGGACAGGGGACCTACAATGAGCAGTTCTTC. Its protein is CASSLGQGTYNEQFF.

The genes are TRBV28 and TRBJ2-4, with D tentatively TRBD1 (6 bases). The CDR3 loop spans 18 amino acids. Germline V gene lookup returns CDR1 MDHEN and CDR2 SYDVKM. The ends were cut back, 0 bases at V and 0 bases at J, with 15 bases in the middle. The CDR3 loop reads CASSLWGATSPAKNIQYF. CDR3 nucleotides: TGTGCCAGCAGTTTATGGGGGGCCACGTCTCCAGCCAAAAACATTCAGTACTTC.

V is TRBV6-6 and J is TRBJ1-1; 8 bases agree with TRBD1. Per the germline V gene, CDR1 is MNHNY and CDR2 is SVGAGI (reference sequence). The CDR3 consists of 16 residues. The V gene end was trimmed by 5 bases and the J gene end by 0 bases; junction bases not matched to a gene: 8. The CDR3 DNA follows: TGTGCCAGCAGTCGAGACAGGGGACTAATGAACACTGAAGCTTTCTTT. This codes for CASSRDRGLMNTEAFF.

The chain recombines TRBV30 with TRBJ1-3; D is ambiguous. Per germline, CDR1 GTSNPN and CDR2 SVGIG (reference sequence). The CDR3 has 13 amino acids. Trimming cost V 2 bases and J 2 bases, with 7 bases left between them. CDR3 protein: CAWSPFTGNTIYF. In DNA, the CDR3 is TGTGCCTGGAGTCCGTTCACTGGAAACACCATATATTTT.

The chain joins TRBV4-1 to TRBJ1-1; D is possibly TRBD1 (5 bases). With 3 bases removed from V and 0 bases from J, the gap between germline ends came to 14 bases. The length of the CDR3 is 16 residues. Germline assignment: CDR1 MGHRA and CDR2 YSYEKL. The DNA for the CDR3 is TGCGCCAGCAGCCAGAGGGGAGGGAATATGAACACTGAAGCTTTCTTT. Translated, it gives CASSQRGGNMNTEAFF.

This clone was observed once. This chain uses TRBV10-1 with TRBJ1-1; D might be TRBD1 (5 bases). The CDR3 sequence is 14 residues long. Germline V lookup: CDR1 WNHNN, CDR2 SYGVQD (reference sequence). Trimming cost V 1 base and J 4 bases, with 10 bases left between them. This chain's CDR3 is CASSEWGAGTEAFF. The CDR3 DNA sequence: TGCGCCAGCAGTGAGTGGGGCGCGGGCACTGAAGCTTTCTTT.

This chain connects TRBV2 to TRBJ2-3, with no clear D. V lost 4 bases and J lost 3, with 5 bases in between. Germline CDR1 SNHLY, CDR2 FYNNEI. The CDR3 loop spans 12 amino acids. The CDR3: CASSGETDTQYF. In DNA, the CDR3 is TGTGCCAGCAGTGGCGAGACAGATACGCAGTATTTT.

The chain links TRBV27 to TRBJ1-1; tentatively, D is TRBD1 (6 bases). V was pared by 8 bases and J by 6 bases, with 34 bases between. Germline values: CDR1 MNHEY, CDR2 SMNVEV (reference sequence). The CDR3 extends over 19 amino acids. The CDR3 nucleotides read TGTGCCAGCCCTCCGTGTGGTAGGGGGGTGGTGGAGCATAACTCTGAAGCTTTCTTT. Protein sequence: CASPPCGRGVVEHNSEAFF.